These T cell receptor beta chains were read from a single sample in a study of blood T cell repertoires in COVID-19. Repertoires were generated with immunoSEQ multiplex PCR, while TCRdb's copy carries only in-frame clones and drops some. The sample has fewer than 200,000 clones; roughly 83% are singletons. The sample was PBMCs or T cells enriched from blood (not recorded which). The receptors here all came from a woman aged 50 to 65 who had recovered from COVID-19. The CDR3 runs from the conserved cysteine through the conserved F or W. A D gene is named only where the DNA matches it firmly. The size entry is marked missing in some rows and otherwise reads once, few, many or a size class.

d_gene: .
v_gene: TRBV7-8
abundance: .
j_gene: TRBJ1-2
CDR3nt: TGTGCCAGCAGCTTAATGACGCCTGGGGGGTATGGCTACACCTTC
CDR3aa: CASSLMTPGGYGYTF

d_gene: .
v_gene: TRBV6-5
abundance: .
j_gene: TRBJ1-4
CDR3nt: TGTGCCAGCACCCCGACGGACTCCTCTAAAAAACTGTTTTTT
CDR3aa: CASTPTDSSKKLFF

d_gene: .
v_gene: TRBV28
abundance: .
j_gene: TRBJ1-3
CDR3nt: TGTGCCAGCCAGGGAGGGGATGGTTTCTCTGGAAACACCATATATTTT
CDR3aa: CASQGGDGFSGNTIYF

d_gene: .
v_gene: TRBV28
abundance: once
j_gene: TRBJ1-2
CDR3nt: TGTGCCAGCAGTCCCTCCCCAGGGTGGAGCTACACCTTC
CDR3aa: CASSPSPGWSYTF

d_gene: .
v_gene: TRBV3-1/TRBV3-2
abundance: .
j_gene: TRBJ1-2
CDR3nt: TGTGCCAGCAGCCCAGGGTCTGGCTACACCTTC
CDR3aa: CASSPGSGYTF

d_gene: .
v_gene: TRBV6-1
abundance: .
j_gene: TRBJ1-2
CDR3nt: TGTGCCAGCAGTGAAGTTGGCAGAACCTATGGCTACACCTTC
CDR3aa: CASSEVGRTYGYTF

d_gene: TRBD1
v_gene: TRBV4-2
abundance: .
j_gene: TRBJ1-2
CDR3nt: TGTGCCAGCAGCCAAGCCTCCTCAGGGACAGACTATGGCTACACCTTC
CDR3aa: CASSQASSGTDYGYTF

d_gene: .
v_gene: TRBV6-5
abundance: .
j_gene: TRBJ1-2
CDR3nt: TGTGCCAGCAGCCAACACGGGAGCTATGGCTACACCTTC
CDR3aa: CASSQHGSYGYTF

d_gene: .
v_gene: TRBV19
abundance: .
j_gene: TRBJ1-5
CDR3nt: TGTGCCAGTAAGGCAGGGCTAGAGCCCCAGCATTTT
CDR3aa: CASKAGLEPQHF

d_gene: TRBD1
v_gene: TRBV7-3
abundance: few
j_gene: TRBJ2-2
CDR3nt: TGTGCCAGCAAGACAGGGGCGGGCACCGGGGAGCTGTTTTTT
CDR3aa: CASKTGAGTGELFF

d_gene: .
v_gene: TRBV4-3
abundance: .
j_gene: TRBJ2-4
CDR3nt: TGCGCCAGCAGCCAAGAGGGGGGAAAAAACATTCAGTACTTC
CDR3aa: CASSQEGGKNIQYF

d_gene: TRBD1
v_gene: TRBV7-8
abundance: few
j_gene: TRBJ1-1
CDR3nt: TGTGCCAGCAGCTCGCGACAGGGTGGGAACACTGAAGCTTTCTTT
CDR3aa: CASSSRQGGNTEAFF

d_gene: .
v_gene: TRBV6-2/TRBV6-3
abundance: .
j_gene: TRBJ1-2
CDR3nt: TGTGCCAGCAGCAACGGGGGGCACTATGGCTACACCTTC
CDR3aa: CASSNGGHYGYTF

d_gene: .
v_gene: TRBV5-1
abundance: once
j_gene: TRBJ2-2
CDR3nt: TGCGCCAGCAGCTTGAGGGAGACCGGGGAGCTGTTTTTT
CDR3aa: CASSLRETGELFF

d_gene: .
v_gene: TRBV27
abundance: once
j_gene: TRBJ1-1
CDR3nt: TGTGCCAGCAGTTTTCAGTGGCAGAACACTGAAGCTTTCTTT
CDR3aa: CASSFQWQNTEAFF

d_gene: .
v_gene: TRBV9
abundance: .
j_gene: TRBJ2-1
CDR3nt: TGTGCCAGCAGCGTCTTCCGGGTGGCACGGGATGAGCAGTTCTTC
CDR3aa: CASSVFRVARDEQFF

d_gene: .
v_gene: TRBV27
abundance: .
j_gene: TRBJ1-3
CDR3nt: TGTGCCAGCACCCTTCGGGGGGCGATTAATAACACCATATATTTT
CDR3aa: CASTLRGAINNTIYF

d_gene: .
v_gene: TRBV4-1
abundance: .
j_gene: TRBJ1-2
CDR3nt: TGCGCCAGCAGCCAAGCATGGGGGGGCAGCAACTATGGCTACACCTTC
CDR3aa: CASSQAWGGSNYGYTF

d_gene: .
v_gene: TRBV27
abundance: few
j_gene: TRBJ1-3
CDR3nt: TGTGCCAGCAGTTCTAGGCCCGTATCTGGAAACACCATATATTTT
CDR3aa: CASSSRPVSGNTIYF

d_gene: TRBD2
v_gene: TRBV11-2
abundance: .
j_gene: TRBJ2-1
CDR3nt: TGTGCCAGCAGCTTGGGGACTAGCGGCCTCAATGAGCAGTTCTTC
CDR3aa: CASSLGTSGLNEQFF

d_gene: .
v_gene: TRBV6-2/TRBV6-3
abundance: few
j_gene: TRBJ1-6
CDR3nt: TGTGCCAGCAGTTACGCGCATTCACCCCTCCACTTT
CDR3aa: CASSYAHSPLHF

d_gene: TRBD2
v_gene: TRBV3-1/TRBV3-2
abundance: .
j_gene: TRBJ2-3
CDR3nt: TGTGCCAGCAGCCAACGGCTAGCGGCAGATACGCAGTATTTT
CDR3aa: CASSQRLAADTQYF

d_gene: TRBD1
v_gene: TRBV28
abundance: once
j_gene: TRBJ1-5
CDR3nt: TGTGCCAGCAGCCTATCGGGGACAGGGACGGGTCAGCCCCAGCATTTT
CDR3aa: CASSLSGTGTGQPQHF

d_gene: .
v_gene: TRBV19
abundance: few
j_gene: TRBJ1-2
CDR3nt: TGTGCCAGTAGTAACCCGGGAACCGTTGGAGGCTACACCTTC
CDR3aa: CASSNPGTVGGYTF

d_gene: .
v_gene: TRBV2
abundance: many
j_gene: TRBJ2-5
CDR3nt: TGTGCCAGCAGCCAGGGGATGGAGACCCAGTACTTC
CDR3aa: CASSQGMETQYF

d_gene: TRBD1
v_gene: TRBV15
abundance: .
j_gene: TRBJ1-4
CDR3nt: TGTGCCACCAGCGCCCGACAGGGGGCCCGGGGAGAAAAACTGTTTTTT
CDR3aa: CATSARQGARGEKLFF

d_gene: TRBD1
v_gene: TRBV28
abundance: few
j_gene: TRBJ1-2
CDR3nt: TGTGCCAGCAGTTTTGGGACAGGGCTGGGTGGCTACACCTTC
CDR3aa: CASSFGTGLGGYTF

d_gene: .
v_gene: TRBV9
abundance: .
j_gene: TRBJ2-1
CDR3nt: TGTGCCAGCAGCGTATCTGCTAGCGGCCCCGACCCAGGGGATGAGCAGTTCTTC
CDR3aa: CASSVSASGPDPGDEQFF

d_gene: .
v_gene: TRBV11-3
abundance: .
j_gene: TRBJ2-1
CDR3nt: TGTGCCAGCCTCCCCGCAGGGTTCGGCAATGAGCAGTTCTTC
CDR3aa: CASLPAGFGNEQFF

d_gene: .
v_gene: TRBV11-3
abundance: .
j_gene: TRBJ2-1
CDR3nt: TGTGCCAGCAGCCAGGGGGGACTAGGTGGCGATGAGCAGTTCTTC
CDR3aa: CASSQGGLGGDEQFF

d_gene: .
v_gene: TRBV13
abundance: few
j_gene: TRBJ2-2
CDR3nt: TGTGCCAGCAGCCCCGGGTCCGGGGAGCTGTTTTTT
CDR3aa: CASSPGSGELFF

d_gene: TRBD1
v_gene: TRBV19
abundance: .
j_gene: TRBJ1-4
CDR3nt: TGTGCCAGTAGTGTTGGACAGGGGGATGAAAAACTGTTTTTT
CDR3aa: CASSVGQGDEKLFF

d_gene: .
v_gene: TRBV11-3
abundance: .
j_gene: TRBJ2-1
CDR3nt: TGTGCCAGCAGCTTGCGATTCTTGGTTGATGAGCAGTTCTTC
CDR3aa: CASSLRFLVDEQFF

d_gene: TRBD2
v_gene: TRBV11-2
abundance: .
j_gene: TRBJ2-3
CDR3nt: TGTGCCAGCAGCTTTTATAGCGGGAGAAGCACAGATACGCAGTATTTT
CDR3aa: CASSFYSGRSTDTQYF

d_gene: .
v_gene: TRBV6-4
abundance: .
j_gene: TRBJ2-2
CDR3nt: TGTGCCAGCAGTGAAGGGCGGGGTAGTAACACCGGGGAGCTGTTTTTT
CDR3aa: CASSEGRGSNTGELFF

d_gene: TRBD1
v_gene: TRBV5-1
abundance: .
j_gene: TRBJ1-5
CDR3nt: TGCGCCAGCAGCTCCGACGACAGGGGGCCCCAGCATTTT
CDR3aa: CASSSDDRGPQHF

d_gene: .
v_gene: TRBV12-5
abundance: .
j_gene: TRBJ1-3
CDR3nt: TGTGCTAGTGAAAGGGGATCTGGAAACACCATATATTTT
CDR3aa: CASERGSGNTIYF

d_gene: .
v_gene: TRBV6-5
abundance: .
j_gene: TRBJ2-5
CDR3nt: TGTGCCAGCATCACCCTCGGGGGGACCCAGTACTTC
CDR3aa: CASITLGGTQYF

d_gene: TRBD2
v_gene: TRBV11-2
abundance: .
j_gene: TRBJ2-1
CDR3nt: TGTGCCAGCGCCTCGGGACTAGCGGAGACCAATGAGCAGTTCTTC
CDR3aa: CASASGLAETNEQFF

d_gene: .
v_gene: TRBV27
abundance: once
j_gene: TRBJ2-3
CDR3nt: TGTGCCAGCAGTTCTAGATGGGGAGTTCCCACTGCAGATACGCAGTATTTT
CDR3aa: CASSSRWGVPTADTQYF

d_gene: .
v_gene: TRBV18
abundance: .
j_gene: TRBJ1-5
CDR3nt: TGTGCCAGCTCACCAGGGGGCAGAAACAATCAGCCCCAGCATTTT
CDR3aa: CASSPGGRNNQPQHF

d_gene: .
v_gene: TRBV4-1
abundance: .
j_gene: TRBJ1-1
CDR3nt: TGCGCCAGCAGCCATACCGACAAATCGAACACTGAAGCTTTCTTT
CDR3aa: CASSHTDKSNTEAFF

d_gene: .
v_gene: TRBV11-3
abundance: many
j_gene: TRBJ1-5
CDR3nt: TGTGCCAGCAGCTTAGGGAGGGACGGCAATCAGCCCCAGCATTTT
CDR3aa: CASSLGRDGNQPQHF

d_gene: .
v_gene: TRBV6-1
abundance: .
j_gene: TRBJ1-1
CDR3nt: TGTGCCAGCAGTGAAGCGAACGCCGGGAGGACTGAAGCTTTCTTT
CDR3aa: CASSEANAGRTEAFF

d_gene: TRBD2
v_gene: TRBV7-9
abundance: once
j_gene: TRBJ2-3
CDR3nt: TGTGCCAGCAGCTTAGCGGGACTAGCGGGAGGAGGGAATACGCAGTATTTT
CDR3aa: CASSLAGLAGGGNTQYF

d_gene: TRBD2
v_gene: TRBV2
abundance: .
j_gene: TRBJ2-2
CDR3nt: TGTGCCAGCAGTGAAGAGGGGACTAAGATCGGGGAGCTGTTTTTT
CDR3aa: CASSEEGTKIGELFF

d_gene: TRBD1
v_gene: TRBV6-5
abundance: .
j_gene: TRBJ1-6
CDR3nt: TGTGCCAGCAGACCTCCGGGACAGGGAAACTCACCCCTCCACTTT
CDR3aa: CASRPPGQGNSPLHF

d_gene: TRBD1
v_gene: TRBV18
abundance: .
j_gene: TRBJ1-4
CDR3nt: TGTGCCAGCTCGACAGGGGTTCGGGAAAAACTGTTTTTT
CDR3aa: CASSTGVREKLFF

d_gene: TRBD1
v_gene: TRBV20-1
abundance: .
j_gene: TRBJ1-5
CDR3nt: TGCAGTGCCAGTCCCGACAGGGGATGGAATCAGCCCCAGCATTTT
CDR3aa: CSASPDRGWNQPQHF

d_gene: .
v_gene: TRBV6-5
abundance: .
j_gene: TRBJ1-4
CDR3nt: TGTGCCAGCCAAAGGGGCGTAGGTGAAAAACTGTTTTTT
CDR3aa: CASQRGVGEKLFF

d_gene: TRBD1
v_gene: TRBV6-5
abundance: .
j_gene: TRBJ1-2
CDR3nt: TGTGCCAGCAGTCCCCAGGGGGGACATAGCTACACCTTC
CDR3aa: CASSPQGGHSYTF

d_gene: TRBD1
v_gene: TRBV3-1/TRBV3-2
abundance: .
j_gene: TRBJ1-2
CDR3nt: TGTGCCAGCAGCCGGTCGGGACAGGCGAATGGCTACACCTTC
CDR3aa: CASSRSGQANGYTF

d_gene: .
v_gene: TRBV6-5
abundance: .
j_gene: TRBJ1-6
CDR3nt: TGTGCCAGTACAAATATGGCAGGGCAACATTCACCCCTCCACTTT
CDR3aa: CASTNMAGQHSPLHF

d_gene: TRBD1
v_gene: TRBV4-1
abundance: once
j_gene: TRBJ1-2
CDR3nt: TGCGCCAGCAGCCAAGTCGTACCTGGGACAGGGGGGTCGGGCTACACCTTC
CDR3aa: CASSQVVPGTGGSGYTF

d_gene: TRBD1
v_gene: TRBV10-1
abundance: few
j_gene: TRBJ1-2
CDR3nt: TGCGCCAGCAGTGGGTTGACAGGGACGCGCTACACCTTC
CDR3aa: CASSGLTGTRYTF

d_gene: .
v_gene: TRBV6-5
abundance: .
j_gene: TRBJ1-1
CDR3nt: TGTGCCAGCACTACCCCATTGAACACTGAAGCTTTCTTT
CDR3aa: CASTTPLNTEAFF

d_gene: TRBD1
v_gene: TRBV27
abundance: once
j_gene: TRBJ1-1
CDR3nt: TGTGCCAGCAGTCCGGACAGGGGAGCGTCTAAAGCTTTCTTT
CDR3aa: CASSPDRGASKAFF

d_gene: .
v_gene: TRBV6-5
abundance: .
j_gene: TRBJ1-5
CDR3nt: TGTGCCAGCTCCGGGGTTGCAAGCAATCAGCCCCAGCATTTT
CDR3aa: CASSGVASNQPQHF

d_gene: .
v_gene: TRBV19
abundance: few
j_gene: TRBJ2-3
CDR3nt: TGTGCCAGTACGGCGGCGGCAGTCCTTTCCACAGATACGCAGTATTTT
CDR3aa: CASTAAAVLSTDTQYF

d_gene: .
v_gene: TRBV10-2
abundance: .
j_gene: TRBJ1-5
CDR3nt: TGCGCCAGCAGGTCGGGAGGGAGCAATCAGCCCCAGCATTTT
CDR3aa: CASRSGGSNQPQHF